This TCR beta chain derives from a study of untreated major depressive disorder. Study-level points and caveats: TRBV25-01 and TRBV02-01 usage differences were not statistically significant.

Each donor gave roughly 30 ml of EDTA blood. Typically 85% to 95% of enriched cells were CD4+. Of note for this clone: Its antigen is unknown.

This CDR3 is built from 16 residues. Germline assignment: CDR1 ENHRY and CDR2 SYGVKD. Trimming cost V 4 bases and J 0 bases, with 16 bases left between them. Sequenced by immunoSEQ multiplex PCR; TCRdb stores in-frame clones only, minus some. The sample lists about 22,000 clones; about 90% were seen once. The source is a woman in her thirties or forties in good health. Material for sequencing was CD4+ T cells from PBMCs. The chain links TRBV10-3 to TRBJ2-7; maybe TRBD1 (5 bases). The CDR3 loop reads CAISVSPTVSSYEQYF. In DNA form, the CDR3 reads TGTGCCATCAGTGTTTCCCCGACAGTGAGCTCCTACGAGCAGTACTTC.